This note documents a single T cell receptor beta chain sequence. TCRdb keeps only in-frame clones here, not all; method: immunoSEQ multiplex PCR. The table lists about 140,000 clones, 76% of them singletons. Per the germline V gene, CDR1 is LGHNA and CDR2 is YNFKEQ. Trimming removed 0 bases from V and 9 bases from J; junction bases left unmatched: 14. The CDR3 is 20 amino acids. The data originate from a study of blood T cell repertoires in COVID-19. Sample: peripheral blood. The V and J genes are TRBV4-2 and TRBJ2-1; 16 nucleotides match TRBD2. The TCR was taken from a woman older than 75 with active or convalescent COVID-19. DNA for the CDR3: TGTGCCAGCAGCCAAGATGGTCGGGGACTAGCGGGGGGGGCCCTCCCTGAGCAGTTCTTC. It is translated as CASSQDGRGLAGGALPEQFF.